This is a list of T cell receptor beta chains from one sample in a study of cytotoxic CD8 clonotypes in ibrutinib-treated CLL. Clones were sequenced by immunoSEQ multiplex PCR, and TCRdb holds only the in-frame ones, with some missing. Of about 300,000 clones in the sample, over 55% were seen once. This sample comprised PBMCs, obtained after 36 months of ibrutinib treatment. All receptors derive from a human donor with chronic lymphocytic leukemia. Each CDR3 is given without its conserved first and last residue. The order of the fields is CDR3 length, J gene, V gene, CDR3 protein.

>14|TRBJ1-2|TRBV5-4
ASSPQLEPWGIGYT
>14|TRBJ2-5|TRBV13
ASSSGLAGAQETQY
>15|TRBJ2-7|TRBV5-1
ASSPKREPSGTYEQY
>13|TRBJ2-2|TRBV11-2
ASSLDPGLTGELF
>11|TRBJ2-5|TRBV5-4
ASSLVLGETQY
>10|TRBJ1-5|TRBV19
ASRGQGQPQH
>13|TRBJ1-4|TRBV2
ASSEEGRYNEKLF
>12|TRBJ2-1|TRBV5-6
ASSFDVFYNEQF
>14|TRBJ2-2|TRBV4-1
ASSPPTGSNTGELF
>12|TRBJ2-3|TRBV19
ASSTSGGADTQY
>10|TRBJ2-3|TRBV6-6
ATRAGTDTQY
>10|TRBJ2-6|TRBV29-1
SVEDRLGVLT
>9|TRBJ2-5|TRBV20-1
SATPVEAQY
>13|TRBJ1-1|TRBV19
ASSIGQIMNTEAF
>11|TRBJ1-2|TRBV6-5
ASRADRDDGYT
>13|TRBJ2-2|TRBV6-1
ASSEAPIYTGELF
>14|TRBJ2-1|TRBV9
ASSALAGGLNNEQF
>13|TRBJ2-6|TRBV7-8
ASSFDRAGANVLT
>14|TRBJ2-3|TRBV27
ASRFGSGRRWDTQY
>10|TRBJ1-1|TRBV28
ASVGERTEAF
>12|TRBJ1-4|TRBV19
ASAFGGESEKLF
>13|TRBJ1-1|TRBV7-9
ASRGNVGRNTEAF
>17|TRBJ1-1|TRBV2
ATKGDTGSWGTMNTEAF
>14|TRBJ2-5|TRBV5-6
ASSFLRDRSSETQY
>14|TRBJ2-7|TRBV29-1
SAARGAGEKNYEQY
>11|TRBJ2-2|TRBV28
ASRLGITGELF
>13|TRBJ2-6|TRBV7-8
ASSPSTAGANVLT
>9|TRBJ2-2|TRBV6-5
ASRVTGELF
>10|TRBJ2-7|TRBV7-9
ASSLGYYEQY
>11|TRBJ2-7|TRBV13
ASSSQVFHEQY
>12|TRBJ2-7|TRBV5-4
ASSSGGTHYEQY
>12|TRBJ1-3|TRBV9
ASSERRGENTIY
>11|TRBJ1-5|TRBV21-1
ASMNWVHQPQH